A selection of T cell receptor beta chains follows, all from one sample in a study of T cells in Graves' hyperthyroidism and ophthalmopathy. Each CDR3 protein is one row after TCRdb ran MiXCR on the multiplex PCR reads. The sample contains 690,000 or so distinct CDR3 sequences, 15% to 20% of which appear only once. Sequenced: blood. These receptors were taken from a woman in her 50s with Graves' hyperthyroidism that later progressed to Graves' ophthalmopathy. Each CDR3 is given with its conserved first and last residue. The order of the fields is clone size, V gene, CDR3 protein. Not every row has a clone size; where given, it reads once, few, many or a size class.

clone_size: many; v_call: TRBV12-3/TRBV12-4; cdr3_aa: CASSRDSLGGEQFF
clone_size: many; v_call: TRBV30; cdr3_aa: CAWNVGMNTEAFF
clone_size: .; v_call: TRBV6-2/TRBV6-3; cdr3_aa: CASSYPRRGELFF
clone_size: many; v_call: TRBV11-2; cdr3_aa: CAEGTTNTGELFF
clone_size: few; v_call: TRBV12-3/TRBV12-4; cdr3_aa: CASIWAASSGNTIYF
clone_size: .; v_call: TRBV5-1; cdr3_aa: CASSYQDRGLGYGYTF
clone_size: .; v_call: TRBV4-1; cdr3_aa: CASSQGTDPTEKLFF
clone_size: few; v_call: TRBV4-1; cdr3_aa: CASSQGGVGTQPQHF
clone_size: many; v_call: TRBV3-1; cdr3_aa: CASSRQGITGNTIYF
clone_size: many; v_call: TRBV6-5; cdr3_aa: CASSYVGAGQDYGYTF
clone_size: many; v_call: TRBV19; cdr3_aa: CASSTRDREETQYF
clone_size: .; v_call: TRBV5-1; cdr3_aa: CASSLEGEGNSPLHF
clone_size: .; v_call: TRBV5-5; cdr3_aa: CASRVGQGNTDTQYF
clone_size: .; v_call: TRBV3-1; cdr3_aa: CASSQYANTGELFF
clone_size: .; v_call: TRBV6-1; cdr3_aa: CASSEEAGLYGYTF
clone_size: .; v_call: TRBV12-3/TRBV12-4; cdr3_aa: CASSRRVYSGKYGYTF
clone_size: .; v_call: TRBV4-1; cdr3_aa: CASSQARDSPYGYTF
clone_size: .; v_call: TRBV4-1; cdr3_aa: CASSQVTGIEKLFF
clone_size: .; v_call: TRBV19; cdr3_aa: CASSIPLALGPTDTQYF
clone_size: many; v_call: TRBV18; cdr3_aa: CASSLDSTEASPLHF
clone_size: many; v_call: TRBV9; cdr3_aa: CASSEGGTDEQFF
clone_size: few; v_call: TRBV6-1; cdr3_aa: CASSDTFQYEQYF
clone_size: .; v_call: TRBV15; cdr3_aa: CATSRDISLNEQFF
clone_size: few; v_call: TRBV19; cdr3_aa: CASSIGEREAFF
clone_size: .; v_call: TRBV24-1; cdr3_aa: CATSDYVSPPRVNEQFF
clone_size: few; v_call: TRBV24-1; cdr3_aa: CATSPGLGTEAFF